This TCR beta chain was captured by sequencing in a study of blood T cell repertoires in COVID-19. Study context: Whether acute or convalescent, the COVID-19 samples came from the United States, Italy and Spain.

This table comes from immunoSEQ multiplex PCR, and its TCRdb copy is limited to in-frame clones, with some not included. The table has about 130,000 clones, about four fifths seen once. Germline V gene lookup returns CDR1 MNHEY and CDR2 SVGEGT. This CDR3 region has 19 residues. V was pared by 2 bases and J by 6 bases, with 18 bases of the junction left unmatched. This TCR came from an elderly woman with acute or convalescent COVID-19. Specimen: peripheral blood. The chain links TRBV6-2 or TRBV6-3 to TRBJ2-1; 8 nucleotides match TRBD1. The CDR3 loop reads CASSYQGAGVVLHGNEQFF. CDR3 DNA sequence: TGTGCCAGCAGTTACCAGGGGGCAGGGGTGGTCCTACACGGCAATGAGCAGTTCTTC.